This entry is about one T cell receptor beta chain. The TCRbeta library incorporated unique molecular identifiers. TCRdb reprocessed the PCR reads with MiXCR, giving one entry per CDR3 protein. Of 450,000 to 600,000 distinct CDR3 sequences listed, 18% are singletons. CDR1 DFQATT and CDR2 SNEGSKA come from the germline V gene (reference sequence). The V end was cut by 6 bases, the J end by 1 base, with 13 bases between. The CDR3 sequence is 14 residues long. This record belongs to a study of T-cell reconstitution after alpha-beta-depleted transplantation in children. Specimen: PBMCs from the stem cell graft donor, collected from the stem cell graft. This sequence was found in a human donor who donated a stem cell graft to a child with acute lymphoblastic leukemia. The chain combines TRBV20-1 with TRBJ2-1; a possible D gene is TRBD2 (5 bases). CDR3 protein: CSARPSGSYNEQFF. The CDR3 region has the DNA TGCAGTGCACGGCCCAGCGGTTCCTACAATGAGCAGTTCTTC.